This T cell receptor (beta chain) was sequenced during a study of CD8+CD57+ T cells in acquired aplastic anemia. TCR beta VDJ and CDR3 were profiled, and genomic DNA was the template. TCRdb recomputed calls from the reads with MiXCR, one row per CDR3 protein. The table shows about 240,000 distinct CDR3 sequences, with 47% occurring only once. Per germline, CDR1 SGHDT and CDR2 YYEEEE. The CDR3 sequence is 17 residues long. Overall study findings and caveats: Both patients and controls carried the same twenty-nine CD8+ CDR3 sequences.

About this clonotype: Its antigen is still unknown. The junction does not match germline at one end; this may be a read error.

By flow cytometry, patients selected for sequencing had shown an expansion of CD8+CD57+ cells. This rearrangement joins TRBV5-6 to TRBJ1-5, with TRBD1 identical over 10 bases. The TCR originated in a human donor with aplastic anemia. Sequencing was done on a sample of sorted CD4+, CD8+, or CD8+CD57+ T cells (not recorded which) from PBMCs. CDR3 DNA: TGTGCCAGCGGCTTATGGACAGGGGGATTCTCGGATCAGCCCCAGCATTTT. Translation gives CASGLWTGGFSDQPQHF.